This TCR beta chain was sequenced in a study of T cell changes during pregnancy in multiple sclerosis (dated by TCRdb to about 2019). Describing the broader study: The study looked at changes in the T cell repertoire across pregnancy in women with multiple sclerosis.

Receptor libraries were prepared by the immunoSEQ multiplex PCR assay. Not all clones reach the TCRdb copy of this immuneACCESS table, which keeps in-frame sequences only. Checked studies attribute under half of the gap to unresolved V genes and leave the rest unexplained. The sample profile shows 70,000 to 75,000 clones; more than 85% of them were found once. The top ten constitute 3% to 4% of the sample. As concerns this clone: Its antigen is currently not known. No qualities accompany the bases; no much larger clone lies one base away.

Inclusive of the bounding cysteine and phenylalanine, the CDR3 is 16 residues long. CDR3 DNA only is kept here, 48 bases in frame from base 1. The sequence came from a female donor with multiple sclerosis, enrolled in a pregnancy study. The sequence joins TRBV12-1 to TRBJ1-4. TRBV12-1 is termed a pseudogene. Sequences were derived from peripheral blood, sampled before pregnancy. The CDR3 region has the sequence CASSASGYSTNEKLFF. The DNA sequence follows: TGTGCCAGCAGCGCGTCGGGGTATTCAACTAATGAAAAACTGTTTTTT.